The clone carrying this TCR beta chain was seen at least ten times. The V gene lost 4 bases and the J gene lost 9 bases, with 10 bases spanning the gap. The CDR3 runs 13 residues. Germline CDR1 reads MGHDK; CDR2 reads SYGVNS. The data originate from a study of regulatory T cells in long-lasting Graves disease. Time point reported: persistent/refractory GD, antithyroid drugs over 5 years with positive TRAb. The authors made the TCR library using RNA they extracted from PBMCs. Arm-PCR of CDR3 regions and iRepertoire HTBI primers were used to build TCR beta libraries. TCRdb analysed the multiplex PCR reads with MiXCR anew, one entry per CDR3 protein. The sample has hundreds of thousands of distinct CDR3 sequences, less than 25% seen once; the top ten hold 6.5% to 8%.

The sequence was collected from a female donor with Graves disease. This specimen was peripheral blood mononuclear cells (PBMCs), taken when the disease was refractory, from a patient treated with antithyroid drugs. V usage is TRBV25-1 and J usage is TRBJ1-6, with D perhaps matching TRBD1 (5 bases). CDR3 loop: CASSAGGISPLHF. The CDR3 region has the DNA TGTGCCAGCAGTGCGGGGGGGATTTCACCCCTCCACTTT.